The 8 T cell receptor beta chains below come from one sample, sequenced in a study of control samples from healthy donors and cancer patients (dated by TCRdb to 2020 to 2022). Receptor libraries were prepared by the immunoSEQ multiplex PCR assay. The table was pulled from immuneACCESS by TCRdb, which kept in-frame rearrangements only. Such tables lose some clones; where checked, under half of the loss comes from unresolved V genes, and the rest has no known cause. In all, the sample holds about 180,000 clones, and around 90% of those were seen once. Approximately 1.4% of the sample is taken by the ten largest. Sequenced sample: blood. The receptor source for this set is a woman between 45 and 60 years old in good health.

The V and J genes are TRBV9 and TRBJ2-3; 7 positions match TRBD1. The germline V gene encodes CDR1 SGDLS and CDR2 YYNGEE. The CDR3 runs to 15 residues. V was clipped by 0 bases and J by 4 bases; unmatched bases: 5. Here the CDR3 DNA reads TGTGCCAGCAGCGTAGCTGGCAGGGGGTCAGATACGCAGTATTTT. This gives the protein CASSVAGRGSDTQYF.

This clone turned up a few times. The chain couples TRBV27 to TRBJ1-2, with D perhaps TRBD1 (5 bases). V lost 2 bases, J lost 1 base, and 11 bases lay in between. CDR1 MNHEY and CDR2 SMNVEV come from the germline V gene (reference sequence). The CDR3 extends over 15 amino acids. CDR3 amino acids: CASSLTGVRNYGYTF. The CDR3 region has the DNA TGTGCCAGCAGTTTAACGGGGGTTCGTAACTATGGCTACACCTTC.

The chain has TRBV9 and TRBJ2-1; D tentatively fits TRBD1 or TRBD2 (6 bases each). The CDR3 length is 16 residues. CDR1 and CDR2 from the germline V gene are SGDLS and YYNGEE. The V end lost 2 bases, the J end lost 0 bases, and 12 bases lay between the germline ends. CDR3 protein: CASSVEGGSSYNEQFF. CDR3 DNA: TGTGCCAGCAGCGTGGAAGGGGGGAGCTCCTACAATGAGCAGTTCTTC.

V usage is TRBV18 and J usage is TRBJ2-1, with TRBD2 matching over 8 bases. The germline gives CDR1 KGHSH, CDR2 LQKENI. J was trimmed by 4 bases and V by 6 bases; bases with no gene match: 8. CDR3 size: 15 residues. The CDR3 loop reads CASSLVVAGYNEQFF. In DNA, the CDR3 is TGTGCCAGCTCCCTAGTGGTAGCGGGGTACAATGAGCAGTTCTTC.

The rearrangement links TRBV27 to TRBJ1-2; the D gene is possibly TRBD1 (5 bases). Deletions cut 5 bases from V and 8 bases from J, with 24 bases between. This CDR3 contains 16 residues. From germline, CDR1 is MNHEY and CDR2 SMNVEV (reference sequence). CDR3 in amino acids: CASSALGGQSKGGYTF. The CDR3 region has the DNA TGTGCCAGCAGTGCCCTAGGAGGTCAGAGCAAGGGGGGCTACACCTTC.

The CDR3 sequence is CASSSGDREGNGYTF. The DNA of the CDR3 is TGCGCCAGCAGCTCGGGGGACAGGGAAGGGAACGGCTACACCTTC. This chain links TRBV5-1 with TRBJ1-2; TRBD1 matches 9 bases. Germline lookup yields CDR1 SGHRS and CDR2 YFSETQ. The V and J ends lost 3 bases and 8 bases, in that order; junction bases with no gene match: 11. The CDR3 is made up of 15 amino acids.

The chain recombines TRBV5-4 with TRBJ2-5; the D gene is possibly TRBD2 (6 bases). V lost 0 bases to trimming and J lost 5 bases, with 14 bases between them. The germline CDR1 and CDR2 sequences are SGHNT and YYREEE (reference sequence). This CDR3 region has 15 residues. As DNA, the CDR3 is TGTGCCAGCAGCTTGGGTTCGGGGGTCGGGGAGACCCAGTACTTC. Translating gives CASSLGSGVGETQYF.

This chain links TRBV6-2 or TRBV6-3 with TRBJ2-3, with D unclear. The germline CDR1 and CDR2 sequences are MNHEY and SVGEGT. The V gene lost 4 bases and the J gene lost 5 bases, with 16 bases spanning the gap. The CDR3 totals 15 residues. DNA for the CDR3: TGTGCCAGCAGTTCCGGAACAGCTCCTCTAGATACGCAGTATTTT. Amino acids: CASSSGTAPLDTQYF.